What follows describes a single T cell receptor (beta chain). Germline lookup yields CDR1 SGHTA and CDR2 FQGTGA. The CDR3 contains 17 residues. With V trimmed by 4 bases and J by 2 bases, 6 bases remained unmatched. The sample is drawn from a study of T cells after yellow fever vaccination. Looking at the study overall: Fractions of limited cellularity were prepared by means of SMART-Seq v4 Ultra Low Input. General study points: Researchers report a weaker secondary response that nonetheless peaked faster, day 5 versus 15. A minor fraction of clonotypes spanned both CD4 and CD8 compartments.

The 5'RACE template-switching step produced TCR cDNA and added a universal primer site and UMIs. TCRdb called the 5' RACE reads again in MiXCR, with one record for every CDR3 protein. Of 80,000 to 100,000 distinct CDR3 sequences in the sample, about 8.2% were seen once. The rearrangement joins TRBV7-3 to TRBJ2-1; 12 bases match TRBD2. This receptor was obtained from a young man who received the YFV17D yellow fever vaccine. The material was CD8+ T cells not binding an NS4B(214-222) dextramer, sorted from PBMCs, obtained less than 16 days after the first yellow fever vaccination. The CDR3 here is CASSSGLAGNPYNEQFF. For the CDR3, the DNA is TGTGCCAGCAGCTCCGGACTAGCGGGGAATCCCTACAATGAGCAGTTCTTC.